This TCR beta chain was found in a study of glioma-infiltrating T cells. The study's findings and limits: CDR3 overlap between tissue and blood was very small.

Amplification of TCR alpha and beta CDR3 regions from RNA used iRepertoire nested multiplex PCR. TCRdb called the multiplex PCR reads again in MiXCR, with one record for every CDR3 protein. The repertoire consists of about 130,000 distinct CDR3 sequences, with roughly a quarter occurring once and the leading ten covering about 30%. This clonotype was seen a few times. Its antigen is not known. The specimen sequenced was glioma tissue, nonneoplastic brain tissue, or PBMCs (not recorded which). This receptor was obtained from a human donor with low-grade glioma or glioblastoma, undergoing nonglioma brain surgery, or in good health (not recorded which).

The CDR3 DNA is TGTGCCAGCAATCCAGGGGTTCTTGGCTACACCTTC. This sequence encodes CASNPGVLGYTF. The rearrangement joins TRBV2 to TRBJ1-2; tentative D call: TRBD1 (6 bases). The CDR3 has 12 residues. Germline-derived CDR1 and CDR2 are SNHLY and FYNNEI. V shed 7 bases and J shed 7 bases, with 13 bases lying between them.